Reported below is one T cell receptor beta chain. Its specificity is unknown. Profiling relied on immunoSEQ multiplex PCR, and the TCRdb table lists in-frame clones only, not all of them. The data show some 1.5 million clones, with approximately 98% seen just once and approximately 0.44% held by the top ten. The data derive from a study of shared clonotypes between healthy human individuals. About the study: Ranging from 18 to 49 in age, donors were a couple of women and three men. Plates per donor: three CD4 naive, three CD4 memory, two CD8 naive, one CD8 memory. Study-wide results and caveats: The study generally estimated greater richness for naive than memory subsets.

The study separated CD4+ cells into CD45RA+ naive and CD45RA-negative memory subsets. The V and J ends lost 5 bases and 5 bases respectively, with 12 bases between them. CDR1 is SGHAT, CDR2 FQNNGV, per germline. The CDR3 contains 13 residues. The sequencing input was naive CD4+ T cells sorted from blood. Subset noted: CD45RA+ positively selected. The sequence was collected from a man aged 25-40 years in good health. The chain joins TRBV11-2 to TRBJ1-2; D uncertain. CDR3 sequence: CASSRGTDYGYTF. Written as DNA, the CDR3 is TGTGCCAGCAGCCGTGGAACAGATTATGGCTACACCTTC.